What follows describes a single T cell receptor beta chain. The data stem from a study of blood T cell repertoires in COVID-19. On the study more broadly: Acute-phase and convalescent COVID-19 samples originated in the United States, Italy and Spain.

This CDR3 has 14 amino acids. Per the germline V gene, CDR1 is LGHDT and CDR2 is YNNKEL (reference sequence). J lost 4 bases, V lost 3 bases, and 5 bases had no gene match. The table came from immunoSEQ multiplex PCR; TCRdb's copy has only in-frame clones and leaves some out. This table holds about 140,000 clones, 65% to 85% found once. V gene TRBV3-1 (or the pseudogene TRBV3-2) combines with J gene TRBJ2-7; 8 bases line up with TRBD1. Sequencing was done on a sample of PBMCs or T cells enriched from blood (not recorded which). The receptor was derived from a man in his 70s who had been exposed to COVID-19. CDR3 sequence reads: CASSQAQGAYEQYF. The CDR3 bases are TGTGCCAGCAGCCAGGCTCAGGGGGCATACGAGCAGTACTTC.